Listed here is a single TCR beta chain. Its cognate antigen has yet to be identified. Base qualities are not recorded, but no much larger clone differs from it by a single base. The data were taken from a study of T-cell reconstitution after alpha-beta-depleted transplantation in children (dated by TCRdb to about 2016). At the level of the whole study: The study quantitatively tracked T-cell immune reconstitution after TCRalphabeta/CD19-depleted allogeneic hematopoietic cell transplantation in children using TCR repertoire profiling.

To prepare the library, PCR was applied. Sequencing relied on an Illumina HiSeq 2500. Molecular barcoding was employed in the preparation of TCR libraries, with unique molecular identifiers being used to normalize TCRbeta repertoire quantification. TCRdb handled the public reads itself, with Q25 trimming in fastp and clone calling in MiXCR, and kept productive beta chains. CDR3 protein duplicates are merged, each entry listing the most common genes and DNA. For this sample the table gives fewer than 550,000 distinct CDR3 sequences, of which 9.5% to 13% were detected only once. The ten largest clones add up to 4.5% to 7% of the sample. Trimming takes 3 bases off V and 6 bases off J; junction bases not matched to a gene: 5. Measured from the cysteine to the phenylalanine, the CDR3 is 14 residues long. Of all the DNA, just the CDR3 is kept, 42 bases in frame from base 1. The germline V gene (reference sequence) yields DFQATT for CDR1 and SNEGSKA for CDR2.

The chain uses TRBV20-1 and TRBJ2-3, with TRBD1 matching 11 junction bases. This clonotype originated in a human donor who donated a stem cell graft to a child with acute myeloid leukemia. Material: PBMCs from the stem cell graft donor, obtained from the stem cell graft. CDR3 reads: CSASRDRGADTQYF. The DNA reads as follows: TGCAGTGCTAGCCGGGACAGGGGGGCCGATACGCAGTATTTT.